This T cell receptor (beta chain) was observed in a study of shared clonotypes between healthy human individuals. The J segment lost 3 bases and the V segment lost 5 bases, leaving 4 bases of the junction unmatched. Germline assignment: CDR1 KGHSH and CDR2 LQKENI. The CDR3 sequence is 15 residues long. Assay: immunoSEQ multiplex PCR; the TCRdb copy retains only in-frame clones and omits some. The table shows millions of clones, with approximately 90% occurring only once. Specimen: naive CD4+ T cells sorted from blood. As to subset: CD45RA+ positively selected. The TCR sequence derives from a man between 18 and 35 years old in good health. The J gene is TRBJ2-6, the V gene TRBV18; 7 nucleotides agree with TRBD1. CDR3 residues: CASSIQGDGANVLTF. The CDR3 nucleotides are TGTGCCAGCTCAATTCAGGGGGATGGGGCCAACGTCCTGACTTTC. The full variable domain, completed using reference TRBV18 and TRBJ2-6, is NAGVMQNPRHLVRRRGQEARLRCSPMKGHSHVYWYRQLPEEGLKFMVYLQKENIIDESGMPKERFSAEFPKEGPSILRIQQVVRGDSAAYFCASSIQGDGANVLTFGAGSRLTVL.